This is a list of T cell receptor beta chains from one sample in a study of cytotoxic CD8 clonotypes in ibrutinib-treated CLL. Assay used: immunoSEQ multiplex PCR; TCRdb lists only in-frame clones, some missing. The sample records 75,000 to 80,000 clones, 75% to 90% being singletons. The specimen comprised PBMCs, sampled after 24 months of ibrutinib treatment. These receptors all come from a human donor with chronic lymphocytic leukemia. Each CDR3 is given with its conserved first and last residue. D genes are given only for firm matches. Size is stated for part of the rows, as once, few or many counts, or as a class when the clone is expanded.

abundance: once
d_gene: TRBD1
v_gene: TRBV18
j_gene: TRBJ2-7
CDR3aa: CASSTQGIAYEQYF
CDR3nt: TGTGCCAGCTCAACACAGGGGATCGCCTACGAGCAGTACTTC

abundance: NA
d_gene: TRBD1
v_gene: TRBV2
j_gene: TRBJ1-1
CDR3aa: CASSGEGAYTEAFF
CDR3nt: TGTGCCAGCAGTGGAGAGGGGGCGTATACTGAAGCTTTCTTT

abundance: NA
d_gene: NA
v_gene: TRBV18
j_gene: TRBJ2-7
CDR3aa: CASSPTAGSEQYF
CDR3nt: TGTGCCAGCTCACCCACGGCGGGGTCCGAGCAGTACTTC

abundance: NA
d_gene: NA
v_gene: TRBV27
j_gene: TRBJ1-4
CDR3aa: CASSLSGGANEKLFF
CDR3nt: TGTGCCAGCAGTTTATCGGGGGGGGCTAATGAAAAACTGTTTTTT

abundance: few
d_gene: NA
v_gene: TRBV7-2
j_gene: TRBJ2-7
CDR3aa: CASSQEASPSYEQYF
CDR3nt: TGTGCCAGCAGCCAAGAAGCCTCTCCATCCTACGAGCAGTACTTC

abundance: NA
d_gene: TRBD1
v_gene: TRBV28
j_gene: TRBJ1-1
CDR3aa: CGTGQGAEAFF
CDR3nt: TGTGGAACGGGTCAGGGGGCAGAAGCTTTCTTT

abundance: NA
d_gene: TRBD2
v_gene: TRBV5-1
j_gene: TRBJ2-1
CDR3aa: CASSPLAGASYNEQFF
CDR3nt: TGCGCCAGCAGCCCCCTAGCGGGAGCCTCCTACAATGAGCAGTTCTTC

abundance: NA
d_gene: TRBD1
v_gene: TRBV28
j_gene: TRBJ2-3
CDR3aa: CASSPAGTGSDTQYF
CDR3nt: TGTGCCAGCAGTCCCGCCGGGACAGGGTCAGATACGCAGTATTTT

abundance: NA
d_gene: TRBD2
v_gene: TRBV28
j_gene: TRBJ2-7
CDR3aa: CASSFPPLLAPTYEQYF
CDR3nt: TGTGCCAGCAGTTTTCCCCCTTTACTAGCGCCAACCTACGAGCAGTACTTC

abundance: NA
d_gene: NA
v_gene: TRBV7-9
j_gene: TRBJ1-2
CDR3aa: CASRLDGGYTF
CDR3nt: TGTGCCAGCAGGTTGGATGGTGGCTACACCTTC

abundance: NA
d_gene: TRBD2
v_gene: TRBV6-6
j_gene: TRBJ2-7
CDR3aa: CASRLAGVNEQYF
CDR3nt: TGTGCCAGCCGTCTAGCGGGAGTCAACGAGCAGTACTTC

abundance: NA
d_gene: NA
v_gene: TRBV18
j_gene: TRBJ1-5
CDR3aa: CASSRGQDQPQHF
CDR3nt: TGTGCCAGCTCACGGGGGCAGGATCAGCCCCAGCATTTT

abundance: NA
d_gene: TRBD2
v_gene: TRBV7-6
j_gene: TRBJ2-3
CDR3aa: CASSLDAGETDTQYF
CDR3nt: TGTGCCAGCAGCTTAGATGCGGGAGAGACAGATACGCAGTATTTT

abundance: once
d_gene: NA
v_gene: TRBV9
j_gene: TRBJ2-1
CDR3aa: CASSVKMFGSYNEQFF
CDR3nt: TGTGCCAGCAGCGTTAAAATGTTTGGTTCCTACAATGAGCAGTTCTTC

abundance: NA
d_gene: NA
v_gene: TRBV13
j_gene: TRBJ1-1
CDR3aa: CASSLGSGSTEAFF
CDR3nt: TGTGCCAGCAGCTTAGGTTCAGGTTCCACTGAAGCTTTCTTT

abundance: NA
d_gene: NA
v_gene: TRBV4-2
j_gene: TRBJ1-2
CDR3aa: CASSQGVGVGMLGYTF
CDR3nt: TGTGCCAGCAGCCAAGGGGTTGGGGTAGGGATGCTTGGCTACACCTTC

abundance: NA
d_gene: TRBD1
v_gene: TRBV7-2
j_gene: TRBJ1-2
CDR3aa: CASRSRGSEGYTF
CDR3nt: TGTGCCAGCAGATCCAGGGGGAGTGAAGGCTACACCTTC

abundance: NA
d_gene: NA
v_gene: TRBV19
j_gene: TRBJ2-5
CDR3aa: CASRSSAYQETQYF
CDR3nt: TGTGCCAGTAGATCGTCGGCGTACCAAGAGACCCAGTACTTC

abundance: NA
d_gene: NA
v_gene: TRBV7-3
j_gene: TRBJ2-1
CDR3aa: CASSRDRYNEQFF
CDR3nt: TGTGCCAGCAGCCGAGACAGATACAATGAGCAGTTCTTC

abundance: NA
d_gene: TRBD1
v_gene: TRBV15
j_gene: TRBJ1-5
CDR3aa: CATSRASNTGEGNQPQHF
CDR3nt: TGTGCCACCAGCAGAGCTAGCAATACAGGGGAAGGCAATCAGCCCCAGCATTTT

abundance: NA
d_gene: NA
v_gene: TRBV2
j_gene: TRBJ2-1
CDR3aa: CASSDRYQFF
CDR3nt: TGTGCCAGCAGTGATCGGTATCAGTTCTTC

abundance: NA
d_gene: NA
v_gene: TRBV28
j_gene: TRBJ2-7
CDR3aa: CASSLSDSYEQYF
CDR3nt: TGTGCCAGCAGCCTCAGCGATAGCTACGAGCAGTACTTC

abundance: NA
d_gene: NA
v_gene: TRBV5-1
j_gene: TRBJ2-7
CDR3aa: CASSLDRAYDEQYF
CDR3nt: TGCGCCAGCAGCTTGGACAGGGCATACGACGAGCAGTACTTC

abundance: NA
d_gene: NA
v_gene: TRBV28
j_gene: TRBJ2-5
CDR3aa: CASSSTPKAEWYVETQYF
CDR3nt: TGTGCCAGCAGTTCCACTCCAAAAGCGGAGTGGTACGTAGAGACCCAGTACTTC

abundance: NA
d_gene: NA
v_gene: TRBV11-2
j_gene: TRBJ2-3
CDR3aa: CASSFTGYTDTQYF
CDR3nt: TGTGCCAGCAGCTTCACAGGGTACACAGATACGCAGTATTTT

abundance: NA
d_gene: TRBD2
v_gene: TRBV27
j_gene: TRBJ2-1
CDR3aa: CASSLYSGGYNEQFF
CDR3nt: TGTGCCAGCAGTTTGTATAGCGGGGGGTACAATGAGCAGTTCTTC

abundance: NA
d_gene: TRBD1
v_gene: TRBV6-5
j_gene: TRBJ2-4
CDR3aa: CASSRRTGVGNIQYF
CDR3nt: TGTGCCAGCAGTAGGAGGACAGGGGTTGGAAACATTCAGTACTTC

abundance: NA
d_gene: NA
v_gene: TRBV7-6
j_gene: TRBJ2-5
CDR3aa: CASSLGKSQETQYF
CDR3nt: TGTGCCAGCAGCTTAGGCAAGAGCCAAGAGACCCAGTACTTC